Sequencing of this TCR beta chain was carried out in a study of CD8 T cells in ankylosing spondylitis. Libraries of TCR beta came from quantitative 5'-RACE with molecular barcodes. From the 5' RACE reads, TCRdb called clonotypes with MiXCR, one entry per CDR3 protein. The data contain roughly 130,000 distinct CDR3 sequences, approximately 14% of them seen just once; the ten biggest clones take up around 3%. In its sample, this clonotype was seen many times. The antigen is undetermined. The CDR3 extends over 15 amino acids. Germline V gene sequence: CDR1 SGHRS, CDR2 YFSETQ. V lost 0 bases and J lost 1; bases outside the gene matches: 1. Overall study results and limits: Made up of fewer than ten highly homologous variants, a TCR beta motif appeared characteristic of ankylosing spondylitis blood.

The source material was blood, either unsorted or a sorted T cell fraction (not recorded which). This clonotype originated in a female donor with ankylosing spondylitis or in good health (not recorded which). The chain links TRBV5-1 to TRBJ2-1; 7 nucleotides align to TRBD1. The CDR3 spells CASSLGQGSYNEQFF. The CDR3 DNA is TGCGCCAGCAGCTTGGGACAGGGTTCCTACAATGAGCAGTTCTTC.